Presented here are 22 T cell receptor beta chains from one specimen sequenced in a study of T cell responses to AZD1222 COVID-19 vaccine. TCRdb keeps only in-frame clones here, not all; method: immunoSEQ multiplex PCR. Here the sample spans approximately 89,000 clones, about 90% being singletons. The sequencing used peripheral blood, collected 28 days after the second AZD1222 dose. The origin of the receptors is an adult who received the AZD1222 COVID-19 vaccine.

The rearrangement uses TRBV28 and TRBJ2-5; D call uncertain. CDR1 is MDHEN, CDR2 SYDVKM, per germline. Trimming shortened V by 4 bases and J by 2 bases, and 17 bases separated the two germline ends. The CDR3 has 16 amino acids. The CDR3 protein is CASSSKGVGLQETQYF. The CDR3 DNA sequence: TGTGCCAGCAGTTCCAAGGGTGTGGGCCTTCAAGAGACCCAGTACTTC.

V usage is TRBV6-5 and J usage is TRBJ1-2, with a possible D match to TRBD1 (6 bases). The germline gives CDR1 MNHEY, CDR2 SVGAGI. This CDR3 has 12 amino acids. V lost 8 bases and J 4 bases, leaving 11 bases between the germline ends. The CDR3 loop is CASGQGSYGYTF. CDR3 DNA: TGTGCCAGCGGCCAGGGGAGCTATGGCTACACCTTC.

This chain links TRBV11-3 with TRBJ1-2, with 8 positions matching TRBD1. The CDR3 covers 14 residues. Germline V lookup: CDR1 SGHNT, CDR2 YENEEA. The junction had 2 bases not matched to a gene; V was cut back by 5 bases and J by 0 bases. The CDR3 is CASSPGQANYGYTF. CDR3 nucleotides: TGTGCCAGCAGCCCGGGACAGGCTAACTATGGCTACACCTTC.

This chain connects TRBV5-1 to TRBJ1-2; no clear D. Trimming removed 3 bases from V and 5 bases from J, with 11 bases in between. The CDR3 extends over 13 amino acids. Germline CDR1 reads SGHRS; CDR2 reads YFSETQ. The CDR3, as DNA: TGCGCCAGCAGCTATAGGGAAGGGTATGGCTACACCTTC. Translating it yields CASSYREGYGYTF.

In its sample, this clone was seen a few times. V and J are TRBV2 and TRBJ1-5, with 9 bases that match TRBD1. Trimming removed 5 bases from V and 2 bases from J; junction bases left unmatched: 4. Germline assignment: CDR1 SNHLY and CDR2 FYNNEI. CDR3 length: 15 amino acids. The CDR3 is CASSTRTGGNQPQHF. The CDR3 DNA reads as TGTGCCAGCAGTACTAGGACAGGGGGCAATCAGCCCCAGCATTTT.

This clone was counted once. This chain links TRBV28 with TRBJ2-1; 9 nucleotides line up with TRBD1. The trim removed 7 bases at V and 4 bases at J, leaving 8 bases unmatched. The CDR3 loop spans 15 amino acids. The germline V gene encodes CDR1 MDHEN and CDR2 SYDVKM. The CDR3 DNA is TGTGCCAGCAAGGGTGGGGACAGGGATTACAATGAGCAGTTCTTC. Translation gives CASKGGDRDYNEQFF. The variable domain in full, completed from reference TRBV28 and TRBJ2-1, reads DVKVTQSSRYLVKRTGEKVFLECVQDMDHENMFWYRQDPGLGLRLIYFSYDVKMKEKGDIPEGYSVSREKKERFSLILESASTNQTSMYLCASKGGDRDYNEQFFGPGTRLTVL.

V gene TRBV6-6 combines with J gene TRBJ2-5; D is uncertain. Germline values: CDR1 MNHNY, CDR2 SVGAGI (reference sequence). The CDR3 totals 16 residues. Trimming took off 6 bases at V and 2 bases at J, with 19 bases between the two ends. CDR3 protein: CASSLFARKTQETQYF. Here the CDR3 DNA reads TGTGCCAGCAGCCTATTTGCTAGAAAGACACAAGAGACCCAGTACTTC.

A few counts support this clone. V and J are TRBV30 and TRBJ1-5; D is perhaps TRBD1 (5 bases). V lost 3 bases to trimming and J lost 3 bases, with 15 bases between them. The CDR3 spans 15 residues. Germline-derived CDR1 and CDR2 are GTSNPN and SVGIG (reference sequence). CDR3 protein: CAWRRGGGNNQPQHF. CDR3 DNA: TGTGCCTGGAGAAGGGGAGGCGGGAACAATCAGCCCCAGCATTTT.

The rearrangement joins TRBV28 to TRBJ1-5; D might be TRBD1 (6 bases). CDR1 MDHEN and CDR2 SYDVKM come from the germline V gene. The V end lost 5 bases, the J end lost 0 bases, and 11 bases lay between the germline ends. This CDR3 region has 15 residues. In nucleotides, the CDR3 is TGTGCCAGCAGTCCAGGGACACCTAGCAATCAGCCCCAGCATTTT. It is translated as CASSPGTPSNQPQHF.

This clone occurred once. The chain carries TRBV5-1 and TRBJ1-5; D not resolved. V was shortened by 0 bases and J by 6 bases, with 7 bases between the two germline ends. The CDR3 is 13 residues long. Germline V CDR1 and CDR2: SGHRS, YFSETQ. The DNA for the CDR3 is TGCGCCAGCAGCTTGGGGGCCCGTCAGCCCCAGCATTTT. Its translation is CASSLGARQPQHF.

This clone was observed many times. The chain combines TRBV28 with TRBJ1-2; perhaps TRBD1 as D (6 bases). The CDR3 runs 13 residues. From germline, CDR1 is MDHEN and CDR2 SYDVKM. Deletions cut 7 bases from V and 4 bases from J, with 13 bases between. The CDR3 reads CASTPGTPYGYTF. Written as DNA, the CDR3 is TGTGCCAGCACACCCGGGACACCCTATGGCTACACCTTC.

The chain has TRBV9 and TRBJ2-1; D unresolved. Deletions cut 4 bases from V and 8 bases from J, with 19 bases between. The CDR3 spans 15 residues. Germline CDR1 SGDLS, CDR2 YYNGEE. In nucleotides, the CDR3 is TGTGCCAGCAGCACACCCCCCGACCGGCCAGATGAGCAGTTCTTC. This codes for CASSTPPDRPDEQFF.

The J gene is TRBJ2-2, the V gene TRBV10-3, with 7 bases fitting TRBD1. CDR3 length: 16 amino acids. Germline V gene sequence: CDR1 ENHRY, CDR2 SYGVKD. The ends lost 3 bases at V and 7 bases at J; junction bases unmatched: 11. The CDR3 region has the DNA TGTGCCATCAGTGACCTGGACAGGCTTAGAGACGGGGAGCTGTTTTTT. It translates to CAISDLDRLRDGELFF.

The V call is TRBV2, the J call TRBJ1-6, with a possible D match to TRBD1 (5 bases). The germline V gene has CDR1 SNHLY and CDR2 FYNNEI. There are 14 residues in the CDR3. V was pared by 6 bases and J by 10 bases, with 16 bases between. Here the CDR3 reads CASSRQGDGSPLHF. In DNA, the CDR3 is TGTGCCAGCAGCCGCCAGGGAGATGGGTCACCCCTCCACTTT.

The V call is TRBV5-4, the J call TRBJ1-1, with D maybe TRBD1 (5 bases). The V gene lost 4 bases and the J gene lost 6 bases, with 16 bases spanning the gap. Germline values: CDR1 SGHNT, CDR2 YYREEE (reference sequence). The CDR3 contains 14 residues. As DNA, the CDR3 is TGTGCCAGCAGCCCGTTTACGGGGGAGGCTGAAGCTTTCTTT. Translated: CASSPFTGEAEAFF.

This clone is a singleton in its sample. The V gene is TRBV11-3, the J gene TRBJ2-7; 7 nucleotides align to TRBD1. Germline V gene sequence: CDR1 SGHNT, CDR2 YENEEA. CDR3 length: 15 residues. V was clipped by 3 bases and J by 5 bases; unmatched bases: 10. The CDR3 bases are TGTGCCAGCAGCTTTGACAACAGGGGTTGGAACGAGCAGTACTTC. Its translation: CASSFDNRGWNEQYF.

To note about this clone: The junction departs from germline at one end; a sequencing error may be responsible. The chain couples TRBV30 to TRBJ2-7, with a tentative D call TRBD2 (7 bases). There are 13 residues in the CDR3. Germline assignment: CDR1 GTSNPN and CDR2 SVGIG (reference sequence). CDR3 in amino acids: CAGRGQGSYEQYF. CDR3 in DNA: TGTGCCGGGAGGGGCCAGGGGTCCTACGAGCAGTACTTC. Together with reference TRBV30 and TRBJ2-7, the CDR3 gives the full variable domain: SQTIHQWPATLVQPVGSPLSLECTVEGTSNPNLYWYRQAAGRGLQLLFYSVGIGQISSEVPQNLSASRPQDRQFILSSKKLLLSDSGFYLCAGRGQGSYEQYFGPGTRLTVT.

This rearrangement joins TRBV3-1 (or the pseudogene TRBV3-2) to TRBJ1-2, with 11 positions matching TRBD1. CDR3 length: 16 residues. V lost 3 bases, J lost 4 bases, and 7 bases stayed unmatched. Germline V gene lookup returns CDR1 LGHDT and CDR2 YNNKEL (reference sequence). This CDR3 is CASSQETGTGGYGYTF. DNA for the CDR3: TGTGCCAGCAGCCAGGAAACCGGGACAGGGGGCTATGGCTACACCTTC.

The V and J genes are TRBV15 and TRBJ2-3; D is uncertain. This CDR3 region has 14 residues. Germline assignment: CDR1 LNHNV and CDR2 YYDKDF (reference sequence). The V gene lost 6 bases and the J gene lost 2 bases, with 12 bases spanning the gap. The CDR3 DNA sequence: TGTGCCACCAGGATTGTTGGAGCCACAGATACGCAGTATTTT. It codes for CATRIVGATDTQYF.

The chain carries TRBV5-8 and TRBJ1-3; D is unclear. Trimming took off 1 base at V and 0 bases at J, with 5 bases between the two ends. CDR1 SGHTS and CDR2 YDEGEE come from the germline V gene. The CDR3 has 14 residues. The CDR3 loop reads CASSLRYSGNTIYF. Here the CDR3 DNA reads TGTGCCAGCAGCTTGAGGTACTCTGGAAACACCATATATTTT.

CDR3 nucleotide sequence: TGTGCCAGCGGGGGAATGGGACCGCTGTTCTTC. Amino acid sequence: CASGGMGPLFF. The chain recombines TRBV2 with TRBJ2-1; D possibly uses TRBD1 or TRBD2 (5 bases each). Germline V gene sequence: CDR1 SNHLY, CDR2 FYNNEI. This CDR3 spans 11 amino acids. V lost 8 bases and J lost 15, with 17 bases in between.

This sequence joins TRBV15 and TRBJ2-2, with D possibly TRBD2 on 6 matching bases. Germline values: CDR1 LNHNV, CDR2 YYDKDF (reference sequence). V was clipped by 0 bases and J by 4 bases, with 9 bases between them. The CDR3 is 15 residues long. The CDR3 bases are TGTGCCACCAGCAGAGATAGGAGGGCCACCGGGGAGCTGTTTTTT. Translating it yields CATSRDRRATGELFF. The full variable domain, its missing parts supplied by reference TRBV15 and TRBJ2-2, is DAMVIQNPRYQVTQFGKPVTLSCSQTLNHNVMYWYQQKSSQAPKLLFHYYDKDFNNEADTPDNFQSRRPNTSFCFLDIRSPGLGDTAMYLCATSRDRRATGELFFGEGSRLTVL.